This T cell receptor (beta chain) is drawn from a study of blood T cell repertoires in COVID-19. Looking at the study overall: Samples came from the United States, Italy and Spain, spanning acute and convalescent COVID-19. T cells, B-cell-depleted T cells, or PBMCs supplied cDNA or gDNA.

Per the study methods: Nucleated cell number was recorded as an estimate derived from reference gene primer amplification. Generated by immunoSEQ multiplex PCR, the TCRdb table keeps only in-frame clones and is missing some. V and J calls and clone size are copied from that table; D and trimming were computed from the DNA. The sample yields some 130,000 clones, approximately 88% seen once. Per the germline V gene, CDR1 is SNHLY and CDR2 is FYNNEI. V lost 3 bases and J 1 base, leaving 3 bases between the germline ends. The CDR3 runs to 12 residues. Material for sequencing was peripheral blood. The chain recombines TRBV2 with TRBJ2-5, with D hard to call. The receptor was isolated from a woman aged 30 to 39 who had recovered from COVID-19. The CDR3 DNA follows: TGTGCCAGCAGTGACGGCCAAGAGACCCAGTACTTC. Translated: CASSDGQETQYF.